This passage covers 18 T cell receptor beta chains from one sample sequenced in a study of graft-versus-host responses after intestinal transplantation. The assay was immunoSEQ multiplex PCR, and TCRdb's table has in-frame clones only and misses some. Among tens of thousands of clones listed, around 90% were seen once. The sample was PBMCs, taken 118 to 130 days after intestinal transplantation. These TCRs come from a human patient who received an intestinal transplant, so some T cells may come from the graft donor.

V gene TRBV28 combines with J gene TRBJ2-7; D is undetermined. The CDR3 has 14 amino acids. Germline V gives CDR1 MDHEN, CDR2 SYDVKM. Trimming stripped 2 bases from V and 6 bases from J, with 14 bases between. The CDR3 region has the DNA TGTGCCAGCAGTTTAGAGAAGTGGGGATTCGAGCAGTACTTC. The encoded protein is CASSLEKWGFEQYF.

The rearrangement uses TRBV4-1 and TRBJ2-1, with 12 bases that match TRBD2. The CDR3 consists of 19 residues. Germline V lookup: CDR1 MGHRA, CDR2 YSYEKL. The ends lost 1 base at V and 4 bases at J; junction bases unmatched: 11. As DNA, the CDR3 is TGCGCCAGCAGCCAAGGGGCTAGCGGGAGGGTTGGGAATTACAATGAGCAGTTCTTC. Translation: CASSQGASGRVGNYNEQFF.

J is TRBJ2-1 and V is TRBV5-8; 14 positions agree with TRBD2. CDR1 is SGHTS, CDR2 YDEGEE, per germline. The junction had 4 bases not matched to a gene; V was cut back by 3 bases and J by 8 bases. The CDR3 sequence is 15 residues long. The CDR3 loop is CASSYGLAGGDEQFF. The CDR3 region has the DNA TGTGCCAGCAGCTACGGACTAGCGGGGGGTGATGAGCAGTTCTTC.

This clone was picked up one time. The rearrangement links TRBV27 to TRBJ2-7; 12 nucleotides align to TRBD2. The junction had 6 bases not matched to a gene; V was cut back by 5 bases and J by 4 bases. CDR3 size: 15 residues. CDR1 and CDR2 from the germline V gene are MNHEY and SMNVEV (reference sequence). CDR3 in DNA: TGTGCCAGCAGTGTCGGACTAGCGGGAACTTACGAGCAGTACTTC. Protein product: CASSVGLAGTYEQYF.

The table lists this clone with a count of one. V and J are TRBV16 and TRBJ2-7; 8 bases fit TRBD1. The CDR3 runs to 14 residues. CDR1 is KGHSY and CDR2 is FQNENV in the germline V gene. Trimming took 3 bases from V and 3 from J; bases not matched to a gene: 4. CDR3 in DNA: TGTGCCAGCAGCCACCCCGGGACAGGCTACGAGCAGTACTTC. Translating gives CASSHPGTGYEQYF.

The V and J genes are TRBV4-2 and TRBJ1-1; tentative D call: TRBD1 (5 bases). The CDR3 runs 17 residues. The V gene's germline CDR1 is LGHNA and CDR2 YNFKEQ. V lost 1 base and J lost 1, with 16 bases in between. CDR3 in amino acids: CASSQGGSRRENTEAFF. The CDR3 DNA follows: TGTGCCAGCAGCCAAGGGGGGTCTCGGAGGGAGAACACTGAAGCTTTCTTT.

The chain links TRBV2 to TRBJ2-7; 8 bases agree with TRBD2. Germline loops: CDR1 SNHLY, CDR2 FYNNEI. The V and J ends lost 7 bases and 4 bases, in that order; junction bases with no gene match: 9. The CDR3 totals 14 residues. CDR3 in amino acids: CASIGTRNQYEQYF. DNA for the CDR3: TGTGCCAGCATTGGGACTAGGAATCAGTACGAGCAGTACTTC.

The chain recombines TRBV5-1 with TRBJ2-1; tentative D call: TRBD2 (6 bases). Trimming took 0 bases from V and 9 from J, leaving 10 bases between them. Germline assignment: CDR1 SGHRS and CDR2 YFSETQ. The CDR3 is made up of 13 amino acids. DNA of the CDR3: TGCGCCAGCAGCTTGGCGCGGGGAGGTGAGCAGTTCTTC. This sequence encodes CASSLARGGEQFF.

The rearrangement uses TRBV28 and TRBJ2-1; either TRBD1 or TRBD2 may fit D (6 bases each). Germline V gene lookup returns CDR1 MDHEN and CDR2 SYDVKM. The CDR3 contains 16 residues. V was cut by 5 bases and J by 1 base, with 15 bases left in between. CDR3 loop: CASSERGGPSYNEQFF. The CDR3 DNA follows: TGTGCCAGCAGTGAGAGAGGGGGGCCGTCCTACAATGAGCAGTTCTTC.

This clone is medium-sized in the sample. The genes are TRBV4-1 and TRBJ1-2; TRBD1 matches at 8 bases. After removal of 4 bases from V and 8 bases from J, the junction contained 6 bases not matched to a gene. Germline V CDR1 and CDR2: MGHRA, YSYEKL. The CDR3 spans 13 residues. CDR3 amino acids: CASSPQGAGGYTF. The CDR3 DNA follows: TGCGCCAGCAGCCCCCAGGGGGCAGGGGGCTACACCTTC.

The CDR3 DNA sequence: TGTGCCAGCAGTGAAGTTACGGCAGGGGGCCACCAAGAGACCCAGTACTTC. Its protein is CASSEVTAGGHQETQYF. The chain employs TRBV6-1 and TRBJ2-5, with 8 bases lining up with TRBD1. The germline V gene has CDR1 MNHNS and CDR2 SASEGT. The CDR3 loop spans 17 amino acids. V shed 1 base, J shed 0 bases, and the junction held 7 bases outside the gene matches.

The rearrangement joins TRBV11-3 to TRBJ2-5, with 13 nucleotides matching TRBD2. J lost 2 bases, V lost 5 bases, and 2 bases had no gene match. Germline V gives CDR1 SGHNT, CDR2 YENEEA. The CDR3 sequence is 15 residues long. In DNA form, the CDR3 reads TGTGCCAGCAGCCCGGGACTAGCGGGGCAAGAGACCCAGTACTTC. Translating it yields CASSPGLAGQETQYF.

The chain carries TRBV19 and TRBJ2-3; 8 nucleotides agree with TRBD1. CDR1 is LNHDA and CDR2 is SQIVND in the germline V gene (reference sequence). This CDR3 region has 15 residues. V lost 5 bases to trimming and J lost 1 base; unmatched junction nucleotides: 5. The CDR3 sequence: CASSSRGLGTDTQYF. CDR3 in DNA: TGTGCCAGTAGTTCCAGGGGGCTTGGCACAGATACGCAGTATTTT.

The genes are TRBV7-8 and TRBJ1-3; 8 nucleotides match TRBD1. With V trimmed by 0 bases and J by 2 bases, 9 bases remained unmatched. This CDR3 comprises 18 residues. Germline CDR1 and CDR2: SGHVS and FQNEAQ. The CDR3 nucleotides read TGTGCCAGCAGCTTAGCAAATTTCCGGACAGGGACTGGAAACACCATATATTTT. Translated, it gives CASSLANFRTGTGNTIYF.

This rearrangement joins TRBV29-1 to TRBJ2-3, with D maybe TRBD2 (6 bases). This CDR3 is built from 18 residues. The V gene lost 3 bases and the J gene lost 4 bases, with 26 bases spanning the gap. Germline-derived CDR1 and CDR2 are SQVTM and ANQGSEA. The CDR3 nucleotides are TGCAGCGTTGACGGCTTAGGCGGGGAAGGTACCAGATCAGATACGCAGTATTTT. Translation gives CSVDGLGGEGTRSDTQYF.

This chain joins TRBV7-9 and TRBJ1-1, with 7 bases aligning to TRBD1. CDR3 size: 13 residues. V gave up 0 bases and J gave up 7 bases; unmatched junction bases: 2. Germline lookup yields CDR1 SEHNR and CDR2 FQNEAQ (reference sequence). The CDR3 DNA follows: TGTGCCAGCAGCTTAGCGACAGGGATTGAAGCTTTCTTT. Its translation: CASSLATGIEAFF. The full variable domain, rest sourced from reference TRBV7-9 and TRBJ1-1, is DTGVSQNPRHKITKRGQNVTFRCDPISEHNRLYWYRQTLGQGPEFLTYFQNEAQLEKSRLLSDRFSAERPKGSFSTLEIQRTEQGDSAMYLCASSLATGIEAFFGQGTRLTVV.

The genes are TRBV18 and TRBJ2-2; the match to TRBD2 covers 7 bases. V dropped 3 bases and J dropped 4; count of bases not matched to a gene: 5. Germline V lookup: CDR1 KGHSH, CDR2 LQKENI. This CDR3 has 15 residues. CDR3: CASSPSGELTGELFF. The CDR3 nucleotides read TGTGCCAGCTCACCCAGCGGGGAACTCACCGGGGAGCTGTTTTTT.

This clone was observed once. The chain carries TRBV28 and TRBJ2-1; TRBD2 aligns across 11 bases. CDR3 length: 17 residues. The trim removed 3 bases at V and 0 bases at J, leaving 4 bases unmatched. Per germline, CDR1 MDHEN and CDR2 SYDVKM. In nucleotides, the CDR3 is TGTGCCAGCAGTTTCCCTAGCGGGGGGTTCTCCTACAATGAGCAGTTCTTC. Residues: CASSFPSGGFSYNEQFF.